The present T cell receptor (beta chain) was sequenced within a study of blood T cell repertoires in COVID-19. Study information: Researchers got acute and convalescent COVID-19 samples from the United States, Italy and Spain. PBMCs, B-cell-depleted T cells, or T cells provided the cDNA or gDNA that made up the material.

Sequencing used immunoSEQ multiplex PCR; TCRdb keeps in-frame clones, though not all of them. The data contain tens of thousands of clones, 65% to 80% of them singletons. This CDR3 is built from 14 residues. Losses at the gene ends were 8 bases for V and 0 bases for J; bases not matched to a gene: 6. Germline V CDR1 and CDR2: MNHEY, SVGAGI. The chain combines TRBV6-5 with TRBJ2-7, with TRBD2 matching 8 bases. The clonotype comes from a man aged 60 to 69 with active or convalescent COVID-19. The sequencing input was peripheral blood. The CDR3 here is CASGGTRSSYEQYF. CDR3 nucleotides: TGTGCCAGCGGCGGGACTAGGAGCTCCTACGAGCAGTACTTC.